The 32 T cell receptor beta chains reported below all come from one sample, sequenced in a study of beta chain features in type 1 diabetes. The authors reverse transcribed all of the isolated RNA, so sequencing captured expressed TCRB transcripts. The assay was immunoSEQ multiplex PCR, and TCRdb's table has in-frame clones only and misses some. The data hold around 240,000 clones, with roughly two thirds observed a single time. The specimen was naive CD4+ T cells from blood. The receptors come from a man aged 25 to 40 in good health.

The V gene is TRBV6-1, the J gene TRBJ1-5, with D perhaps TRBD1 (5 bases). V shed 4 bases and J shed 1 base, with 14 bases lying between them. Looked up from germline, CDR1 is MNHNS and CDR2 is SASEGT. This CDR3 is built from 16 residues. The CDR3, as DNA: TGTGCCAGCAGTGTATCGGGACCCAAGAGCAATCAGCCCCAGCATTTT. Its translation: CASSVSGPKSNQPQHF.

This rearrangement joins TRBV30 to TRBJ2-2; 8 bases are a match to TRBD2. The V gene's germline CDR1 is GTSNPN and CDR2 SVGIG (reference sequence). V trimming: 8 bases; J trimming: 7 bases; junction bases outside the gene matches: 6. The CDR3 is made up of 12 amino acids. The CDR3: CAGRGAYGELFF. DNA for the CDR3: TGTGCCGGGCGGGGGGCCTACGGGGAGCTGTTTTTT.

The chain links TRBV25-1 to TRBJ1-2; D remains unclear. Trimming removed 1 base at V and 5 bases at J, with 8 bases between. This CDR3 region has 13 residues. CDR1 is MGHDK, CDR2 SYGVNS, per germline. The CDR3 loop reads CASSESGSYGYTF. CDR3 sequence (DNA): TGTGCCAGCAGTGAATCGGGCAGTTATGGCTACACCTTC.

The chain links TRBV29-1 to TRBJ2-2; the D is unclear. This CDR3 contains 14 residues. Germline V gene lookup returns CDR1 SQVTM and CDR2 ANQGSEA. Trimming stripped 7 bases from V and 0 bases from J, with 12 bases between. The CDR3 reads CSALKNANTGELFF. Written as DNA, the CDR3 is TGCAGCGCTCTGAAGAACGCGAACACCGGGGAGCTGTTTTTT.

This sequence joins TRBV30 and TRBJ1-1; perhaps TRBD1 as D (5 bases). The CDR3 sequence is 10 residues long. Germline assignment: CDR1 GTSNPN and CDR2 SVGIG (reference sequence). Deletions cut 4 bases from V and 8 bases from J, with 8 bases between. The CDR3 bases are TGTGCCTGGAAACAGGTGGAAGCTTTCTTT. It is translated as CAWKQVEAFF.

This clone was seen a few times. The chain combines TRBV30 with TRBJ2-3; 10 bases map to TRBD2. V shed 0 bases and J 4 bases; nucleotides not matched to a gene: 7. The CDR3 extends over 16 amino acids. Germline CDR1 is GTSNPN and CDR2 is SVGIG (reference sequence). The CDR3 nucleotides read TGTGCCTGGAGTGTACCAGGAGCGGGGGGGCCAGATACGCAGTATTTT. This translates into CAWSVPGAGGPDTQYF.

A few counts support this clone. The V and J genes are TRBV29-1 and TRBJ2-7; D is undetermined. CDR1 is SQVTM and CDR2 is ANQGSEA in the germline V gene. CDR3 length equals 15 residues. Between the trimmed V and J ends, which lost 3 bases and 5 bases, there was a span of 20 bases. CDR3 sequence (DNA): TGCAGCGTTGAGGTCTTCGGGCAAGGGAATAACGAGCAGTACTTC. Protein sequence: CSVEVFGQGNNEQYF.

V usage is TRBV29-1 and J usage is TRBJ2-2, with 7 bases that match TRBD2. Trimming cost V 5 bases and J 1 base; bases outside gene matches: 4. CDR1 and CDR2 (germline): SQVTM, ANQGSEA. There are 14 residues in the CDR3. Here the CDR3 reads CSVQLAVNTGELFF. The CDR3, as DNA: TGCAGCGTTCAGCTAGCGGTGAACACCGGGGAGCTGTTTTTT.

Comment on this clone: Other DNA sequences from this sample encode an identical CDR3 as well. This chain uses TRBV18 with TRBJ2-7; 7 nucleotides align to TRBD1. Per the germline V gene, CDR1 is KGHSH and CDR2 is LQKENI. With 3 bases clipped from V and 3 bases from J, the junction kept 2 bases outside the gene matches. The CDR3 loop spans 13 amino acids. The CDR3 reads CASSPGTDYEQYF. The CDR3 DNA reads as TGTGCCAGCTCACCCGGGACAGACTACGAGCAGTACTTC.

V and J are TRBV9 and TRBJ1-4; no clear D gene. The V gene's germline CDR1 is SGDLS and CDR2 YYNGEE. Trimming took off 2 bases at V and 1 base at J, with 6 bases between the two ends. The CDR3 is 14 residues long. CDR3 in amino acids: CASSVGQTNEKLFF. The CDR3 DNA reads TGTGCCAGCAGCGTTGGGCAAACTAATGAAAAACTGTTTTTT.

The chain recombines TRBV25-1 with TRBJ2-4; D call uncertain. The CDR3 contains 14 residues. The germline CDR1 and CDR2 sequences are MGHDK and SYGVNS. V lost 3 bases to trimming and J lost 5 bases, with 11 bases between them. The DNA for the CDR3 is TGTGCCAGCAGTGACTCGAGGTCTCAAAACATTCAGTACTTC. Translating gives CASSDSRSQNIQYF. The full variable domain, in which reference TRBV25-1 and TRBJ2-4 provide the parts outside the CDR3, is EADIYQTPRYLVIGTGKKITLECSQTMGHDKMYWYQQDPGMELHLIHYSYGVNSTEKGDLSSESTVSRIRTEHFPLTLESARPSHTSQYLCASSDSRSQNIQYFGAGTRLSVL.

The J gene is TRBJ2-7, the V gene TRBV7-9; D may be TRBD1 (6 bases). The germline V gene has CDR1 SEHNR and CDR2 FQNEAQ (reference sequence). V gave up 4 bases and J gave up 3 bases, with 13 bases separating them. This CDR3 spans 14 amino acids. The CDR3 region is CASSSGQRVYEQYF. The CDR3 region has the DNA TGTGCCAGCAGCTCAGGACAGAGAGTCTACGAGCAGTACTTC.

The chain recombines TRBV9 with TRBJ2-7; 13 bases align to TRBD2. This CDR3 has 17 amino acids. The V gene's germline CDR1 is SGDLS and CDR2 YYNGEE. The V gene end was trimmed by 2 bases and the J gene end by 5 bases; junction bases not matched to a gene: 10. Written as DNA, the CDR3 is TGTGCCAGCAGCGTTGGTCACAGGACTAGCGGGAGCGACGAGCAGTACTTC. Translated, it gives CASSVGHRTSGSDEQYF. Full variable domain (rest looked up from reference TRBV9 and TRBJ2-7): DSGVTQTPKHLITATGQRVTLRCSPRSGDLSVYWYQQSLDQGLQFLIQYYNGEERAKGNILERFSAQQFPDLHSELNLSSLELGDSALYFCASSVGHRTSGSDEQYFGPGTRLTVT.

The chain has TRBV4-3 and TRBJ2-5, with TRBD2 as a possible D gene (5 bases). Trimming cost V 3 bases and J 5 bases, with 16 bases left between them. The CDR3 is made up of 15 amino acids. Germline V gene data show CDR1 as LGHNA and CDR2 as YSLEER. The CDR3 sequence: CASSHKRARGETQYF. As DNA, the CDR3 is TGCGCCAGCAGCCATAAAAGGGCCCGAGGGGAGACCCAGTACTTC.

The V and J genes are TRBV6-5 and TRBJ2-7; D tentatively fits TRBD1 or TRBD2 (5 bases each). The germline V gene encodes CDR1 MNHEY and CDR2 SVGAGI. Trimming took off 0 bases at V and 4 bases at J, with 7 bases between the two ends. This CDR3 region has 13 residues. This CDR3 reads CASSYSRGYEQYF. CDR3 sequence (DNA): TGTGCCAGCAGTTACTCGAGGGGTTACGAGCAGTACTTC.

The CDR3 region has the DNA TGTGCCAGCAGTAAGGCTTGGGGTGGCAATCAGCCCCAGCATTTT. Protein: CASSKAWGGNQPQHF. This chain joins TRBV28 and TRBJ1-5, with D unresolved. V lost 5 bases to trimming and J lost 2 bases, with 13 bases between them. This CDR3 comprises 15 residues. CDR1 and CDR2 (germline): MDHEN, SYDVKM. The full variable domain, in which reference TRBV28 and TRBJ1-5 provide the parts outside the CDR3, is DVKVTQSSRYLVKRTGEKVFLECVQDMDHENMFWYRQDPGLGLRLIYFSYDVKMKEKGDIPEGYSVSREKKERFSLILESASTNQTSMYLCASSKAWGGNQPQHFGDGTRLSIL.

The chain combines TRBV7-9 with TRBJ1-6; the match to TRBD1 covers 7 bases. The germline CDR1 and CDR2 sequences are SEHNR and FQNEAQ (reference sequence). Trimming took 5 bases from V and 5 from J; bases not matched to a gene: 3. CDR3 length equals 14 residues. This CDR3 is CASSLGTDNSPLHF. In nucleotides, the CDR3 is TGTGCCAGCAGCCTCGGGACAGATAATTCACCCCTCCACTTT.

J is TRBJ1-1 and V is TRBV29-1; D gene unclear. The V gene lost 1 base and the J gene lost 5 bases, with 14 bases spanning the gap. The CDR3 runs to 14 residues. The germline CDR1 and CDR2 sequences are SQVTM and ANQGSEA. CDR3 nucleotide sequence: TGCAGCGTTGAAGTTGAAGGGAGGAGGACTGAAGCTTTCTTT. Translated, it gives CSVEVEGRRTEAFF.

The V and J genes are TRBV29-1 and TRBJ2-6; the D gene is possibly TRBD2 (5 bases). V lost 4 bases to trimming and J lost 2 bases, with 9 bases between them. Germline CDR1 reads SQVTM; CDR2 reads ANQGSEA. The CDR3 is 14 amino acids. CDR3 nucleotides: TGCAGCGTTGTTCCCGGGGCTGGGGCCAACGTCCTGACTTTC. Translating it yields CSVVPGAGANVLTF. The variable domain in full, with the rest retrieved from reference TRBV29-1 and TRBJ2-6, is SAVISQKPSRDICQRGTSLTIQCQVDSQVTMMFWYRQQPGQSLTLIATANQGSEATYESGFVIDKFPISRPNLTFSTLTVSNMSPEDSSIYLCSVVPGAGANVLTFGAGSRLTVL.

The chain uses TRBV5-1 and TRBJ2-7; D perhaps matches TRBD1 (5 bases). Trimming cost V 1 base and J 1 base, with 12 bases left between them. The V gene's germline CDR1 is SGHRS and CDR2 YFSETQ. The CDR3 covers 15 residues. CDR3: CASSLWAGQSYEQYF. The CDR3 nucleotides are TGCGCCAGCAGCTTGTGGGCAGGGCAATCCTACGAGCAGTACTTC.

V is TRBV15 and J is TRBJ2-5, with D perhaps TRBD1 (6 bases). There are 15 residues in the CDR3. The V end lost 5 bases, the J end lost 5 bases, and 18 bases lay between the germline ends. Germline V gene sequence: CDR1 LNHNV, CDR2 YYDKDF (reference sequence). The CDR3 sequence is CATSGLDSSRETQYF. The CDR3 DNA is TGTGCCACCAGCGGGTTGGACAGTTCGCGGGAGACCCAGTACTTC.

This rearrangement joins TRBV7-9 to TRBJ2-5; no definite D call. Trimming stripped 2 bases from V and 4 bases from J, with 5 bases between. The length of the CDR3 is 12 residues. Per the germline V gene, CDR1 is SEHNR and CDR2 is FQNEAQ (reference sequence). Written as DNA, the CDR3 is TGTGCCAGCAGCTTATCTCCAGAGACCCAGTACTTC. This encodes CASSLSPETQYF.

CDR3 sequence: CAISRSYETQYF. The CDR3 nucleotides are TGTGCCATCAGTCGGAGTTACGAGACCCAGTACTTC. The chain joins TRBV10-3 to TRBJ2-5, with D hard to call. The CDR3 runs to 12 residues. The V end lost 5 bases, the J end lost 5 bases, and 9 bases lay between the germline ends. CDR1 ENHRY and CDR2 SYGVKD come from the germline V gene.

This clone was counted a few times. The V call is TRBV29-1, the J call TRBJ1-2; possible D gene TRBD1, 5 bases. The CDR3 covers 12 residues. Germline V gene data show CDR1 as SQVTM and CDR2 as ANQGSEA. Trimming removed 8 bases at V and 3 bases at J, with 13 bases between. CDR3 bases: TGCAGCATCCTCCTCAGGGACTATGGCTACACCTTC. Translated: CSILLRDYGYTF.

The chain links TRBV29-1 to TRBJ1-1; D possibly corresponds to TRBD1 (5 bases). V was shortened by 8 bases and J by 2 bases, with 12 bases between the two germline ends. Germline CDR1 SQVTM, CDR2 ANQGSEA. This CDR3 is built from 12 residues. The CDR3 DNA reads as TGCAGCTCCCGGACATCTAACACTGAAGCTTTCTTT. It is translated as CSSRTSNTEAFF. Variable domain in full (rest from reference TRBV29-1 and TRBJ1-1): SAVISQKPSRDICQRGTSLTIQCQVDSQVTMMFWYRQQPGQSLTLIATANQGSEATYESGFVIDKFPISRPNLTFSTLTVSNMSPEDSSIYLCSSRTSNTEAFFGQGTRLTVV.

V is TRBV30 and J is TRBJ2-7; D not certain. Trimming left V 0 bases short and J 4 bases short, with 7 bases between. Germline CDR1 and CDR2: GTSNPN and SVGIG (reference sequence). The CDR3 runs to 12 residues. CDR3 sequence: CAWSVPRYEQYF. The CDR3 DNA reads as TGTGCCTGGAGTGTACCGCGGTACGAGCAGTACTTC.

This clone was picked up one time. The chain couples TRBV5-4 to TRBJ2-1; D unresolved. CDR1 SGHNT and CDR2 YYREEE come from the germline V gene (reference sequence). Trimming took 0 bases from V and 0 from J, leaving 10 bases between them. This CDR3 spans 16 amino acids. CDR3 protein: CASSLDTHSSYNEQFF. CDR3 nucleotides: TGTGCCAGCAGCTTGGATACCCATAGCTCCTACAATGAGCAGTTCTTC.

This clone was recorded only once. The V gene is TRBV25-1, the J gene TRBJ1-1; possible D gene TRBD1, 6 bases. The CDR3 covers 14 residues. Trimming stripped 6 bases from V and 5 bases from J, with 16 bases between. CDR1 and CDR2 from the germline V gene are MGHDK and SYGVNS. The CDR3 bases are TGTGCCAGCAGAAAAGAGGGGGACGAGACTGAAGCTTTCTTT. Translating it yields CASRKEGDETEAFF. The full variable domain, completed using reference TRBV25-1 and TRBJ1-1, is EADIYQTPRYLVIGTGKKITLECSQTMGHDKMYWYQQDPGMELHLIHYSYGVNSTEKGDLSSESTVSRIRTEHFPLTLESARPSHTSQYLCASRKEGDETEAFFGQGTRLTVV.

Here the CDR3 reads CASSPTGKSTDTQYF. The CDR3 DNA follows: TGTGCCAGCTCACCAACAGGGAAAAGCACAGATACGCAGTATTTT. The chain couples TRBV18 to TRBJ2-3, with D perhaps matching TRBD1 (6 bases). Germline V gene sequence: CDR1 KGHSH, CDR2 LQKENI. V lost 2 bases to trimming and J lost 0 bases, with 9 bases between them. This CDR3 has 15 amino acids.

The chain links TRBV30 to TRBJ1-1; D gene uncertain. With 2 bases removed from V and 2 bases from J, the gap between germline ends came to 9 bases. CDR3 length equals 13 residues. The germline V gene has CDR1 GTSNPN and CDR2 SVGIG (reference sequence). CDR3 in amino acids: CAWSIGRNTEAFF. For the CDR3, the DNA is TGTGCCTGGAGTATAGGGAGAAACACTGAAGCTTTCTTT.

This clone was detected once. Other DNA variants within this sample encode the same CDR3. The chain recombines TRBV9 with TRBJ2-3, with D unresolved. The germline gives CDR1 SGDLS, CDR2 YYNGEE. The CDR3 loop spans 12 amino acids. Trimming pared 3 bases from V and 0 bases from J, leaving 2 bases between. The CDR3 nucleotides are TGTGCCAGCAGCGCTAGCACAGATACGCAGTATTTT. Its protein product is CASSASTDTQYF.

The chain combines TRBV6-6 with TRBJ1-1; D is unresolved. Trimming left V 3 bases short and J 3 bases short, with 11 bases between. Germline V gene data show CDR1 as MNHNY and CDR2 as SVGAGI (reference sequence). CDR3 length: 14 residues. The CDR3, as DNA: TGTGCCAGCAGTTATTTCGAAGGCGACACTGAAGCTTTCTTT. It encodes CASSYFEGDTEAFF.